What follows describes a single T cell receptor beta chain. Antigen unknown. The data derive from a study of OX40 agonist ivuxolimab in advanced cancers. Looking at the study overall: The group had a mean age of around 60 years, ranged from 23 to 79, and was roughly 80% male. Checkpoint inhibitors had been given previously to about 40% of patients. Whole-study findings and limits: Some of the nonresponding patients also showed low levels of normalized T-cell clonal expansion.

Here immunoSEQ multiplex PCR was the method, and the copy in TCRdb shows in-frame clones only, minus some. The sample holds 85,000 to 95,000 clones, 89% seen once. The germline gives CDR1 LNHDA, CDR2 SQIVND (reference sequence). CDR3 size: 14 residues. V gave up 3 bases and J gave up 2 bases, with 8 bases separating them. This chain uses TRBV19 with TRBJ1-5; no clear D gene. The clonotype comes from an adult with an advanced solid tumor such as melanoma, head and neck, liver or kidney cancer. The source material was CD4+ or CD8+ T cells sorted from blood, sampled in a trial of the OX40 agonist ivuxolimab. CDR3 in DNA: TGTGCCAGTAGTATGGCAGTCGGCAATCAGCCCCAGCATTTT. This encodes CASSMAVGNQPQHF.